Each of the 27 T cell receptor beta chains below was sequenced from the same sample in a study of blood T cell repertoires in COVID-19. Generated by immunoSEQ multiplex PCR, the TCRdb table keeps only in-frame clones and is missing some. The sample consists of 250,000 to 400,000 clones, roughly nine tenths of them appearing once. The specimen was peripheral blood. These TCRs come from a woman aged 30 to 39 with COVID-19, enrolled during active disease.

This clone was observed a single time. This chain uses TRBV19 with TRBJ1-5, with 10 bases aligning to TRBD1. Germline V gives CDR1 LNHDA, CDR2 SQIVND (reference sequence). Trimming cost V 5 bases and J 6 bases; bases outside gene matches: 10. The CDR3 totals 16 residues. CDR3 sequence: CASSDPGTGEIQPQHF. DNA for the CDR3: TGTGCCAGTAGTGACCCCGGGACAGGGGAGATTCAGCCCCAGCATTTT.

The CDR3 protein is CASSLTGMAEAFF. The DNA of the CDR3 is TGTGCCAGCAGCCTAACAGGGATGGCTGAAGCTTTCTTT. This rearrangement joins TRBV2 to TRBJ1-1; possibly TRBD1 for D (6 bases). Germline V CDR1 and CDR2: SNHLY, FYNNEI. V shed 6 bases and J shed 6 bases, with 14 bases lying between them. The CDR3 consists of 13 residues. Full variable domain (remainder filled in from reference TRBV2 and TRBJ1-1): EPEVTQTPSHQVTQMGQEVILRCVPISNHLYFYWYRQILGQKVEFLVSFYNNEISEKSEIFDDQFSVERPDGSNFTLKIRSTKLEDSAMYFCASSLTGMAEAFFGQGTRLTVV.

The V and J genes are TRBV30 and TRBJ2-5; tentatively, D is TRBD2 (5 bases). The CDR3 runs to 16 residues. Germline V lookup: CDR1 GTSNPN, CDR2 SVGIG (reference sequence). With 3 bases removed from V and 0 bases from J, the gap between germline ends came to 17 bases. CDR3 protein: CAWRTSSSAYQETQYF. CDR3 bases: TGTGCCTGGAGAACGTCGAGTAGCGCGTACCAAGAGACCCAGTACTTC.

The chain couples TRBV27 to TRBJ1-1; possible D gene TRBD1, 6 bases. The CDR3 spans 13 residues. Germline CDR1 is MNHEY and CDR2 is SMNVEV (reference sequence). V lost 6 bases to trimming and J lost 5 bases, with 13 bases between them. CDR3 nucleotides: TGTGCCAGCAGGGGACACAGCGGAACTGAAGCTTTCTTT. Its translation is CASRGHSGTEAFF.

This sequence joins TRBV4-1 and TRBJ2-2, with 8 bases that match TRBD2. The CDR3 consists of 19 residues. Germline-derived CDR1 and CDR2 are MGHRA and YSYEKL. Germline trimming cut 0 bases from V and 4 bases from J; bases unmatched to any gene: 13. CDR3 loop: CASSQEGVSGRGSTGELFF. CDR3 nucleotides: TGCGCCAGCAGCCAAGAGGGGGTCAGCGGGAGAGGGAGCACCGGGGAGCTGTTTTTT.

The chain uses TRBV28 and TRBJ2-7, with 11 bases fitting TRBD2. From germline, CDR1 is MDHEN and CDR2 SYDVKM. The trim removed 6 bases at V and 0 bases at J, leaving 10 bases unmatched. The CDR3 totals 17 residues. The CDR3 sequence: CASRRKLAGVASYEQYF. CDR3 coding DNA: TGTGCCAGCAGGCGAAAACTAGCGGGGGTGGCCTCCTACGAGCAGTACTTC.

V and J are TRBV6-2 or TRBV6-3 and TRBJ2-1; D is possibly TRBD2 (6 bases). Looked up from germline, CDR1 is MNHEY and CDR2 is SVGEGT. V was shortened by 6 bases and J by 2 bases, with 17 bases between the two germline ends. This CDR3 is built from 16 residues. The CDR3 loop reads CASSILAAFAYNEQFF. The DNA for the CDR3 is TGTGCCAGCAGCATTTTAGCGGCTTTCGCCTACAATGAGCAGTTCTTC.

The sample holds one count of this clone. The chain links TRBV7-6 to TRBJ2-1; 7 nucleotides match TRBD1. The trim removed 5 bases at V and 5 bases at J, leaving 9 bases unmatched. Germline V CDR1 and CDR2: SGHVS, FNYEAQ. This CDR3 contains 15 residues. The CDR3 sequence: CASSGYRDRDNEQFF. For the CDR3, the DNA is TGTGCCAGCAGCGGGTACCGGGACAGAGACAATGAGCAGTTCTTC.

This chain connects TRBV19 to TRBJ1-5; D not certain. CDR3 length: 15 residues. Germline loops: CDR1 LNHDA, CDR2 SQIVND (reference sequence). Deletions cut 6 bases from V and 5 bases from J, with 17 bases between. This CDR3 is CASSNLRSGYQPQHF. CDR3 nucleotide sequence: TGTGCCAGTAGCAATTTACGATCCGGTTATCAGCCCCAGCATTTT.

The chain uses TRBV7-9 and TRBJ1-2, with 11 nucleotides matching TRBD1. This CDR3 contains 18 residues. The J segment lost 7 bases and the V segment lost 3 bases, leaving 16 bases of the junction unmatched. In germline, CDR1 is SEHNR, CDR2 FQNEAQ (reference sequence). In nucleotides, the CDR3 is TGTGCCAGCAGCTTTACGATTGACCCGGGGACAGGGGGACGTGGCTACACCTTC. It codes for CASSFTIDPGTGGRGYTF. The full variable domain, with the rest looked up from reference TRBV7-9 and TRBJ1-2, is DTGVSQNPRHKITKRGQNVTFRCDPISEHNRLYWYRQTLGQGPEFLTYFQNEAQLEKSRLLSDRFSAERPKGSFSTLEIQRTEQGDSAMYLCASSFTIDPGTGGRGYTFGSGTRLTVV.

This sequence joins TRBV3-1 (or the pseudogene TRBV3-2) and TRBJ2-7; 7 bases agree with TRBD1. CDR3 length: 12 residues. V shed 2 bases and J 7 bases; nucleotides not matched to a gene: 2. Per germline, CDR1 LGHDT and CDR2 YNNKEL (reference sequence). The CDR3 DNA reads TGTGCCAGCAGCCAAAGGGACAGAGAGCAGTACTTC. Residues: CASSQRDREQYF.

CDR3: CASSPPFEAARYEQYF. The CDR3 nucleotides read TGTGCCAGCTCACCGCCATTTGAGGCGGCGCGTTACGAGCAGTACTTC. The V call is TRBV18, the J call TRBJ2-7; D remains ambiguous. CDR1 is KGHSH, CDR2 LQKENI, per germline. CDR3 size: 16 residues. With 3 bases removed from V and 4 bases from J, the gap between germline ends came to 19 bases.

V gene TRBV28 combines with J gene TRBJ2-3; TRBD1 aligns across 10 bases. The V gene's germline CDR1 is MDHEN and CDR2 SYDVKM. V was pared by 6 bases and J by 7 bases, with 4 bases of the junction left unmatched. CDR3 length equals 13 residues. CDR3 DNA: TGTGCCAGCAGGTGGACAGGGGGAAATACGCAGTATTTT. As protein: CASRWTGGNTQYF.

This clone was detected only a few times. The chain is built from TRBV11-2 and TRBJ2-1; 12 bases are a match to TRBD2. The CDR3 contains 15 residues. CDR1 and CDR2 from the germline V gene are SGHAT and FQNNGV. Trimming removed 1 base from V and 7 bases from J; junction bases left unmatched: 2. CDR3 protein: CASSLVGLAGNEQFF. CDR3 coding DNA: TGTGCCAGCAGCTTAGTCGGACTAGCGGGGAATGAGCAGTTCTTC.

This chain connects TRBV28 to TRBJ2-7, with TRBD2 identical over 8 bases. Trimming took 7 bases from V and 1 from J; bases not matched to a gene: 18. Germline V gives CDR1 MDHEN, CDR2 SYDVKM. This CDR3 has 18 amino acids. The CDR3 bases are TGTGCCAGCACTATCGGGAATTCTAGCGGGTTCCTTTCCTACGAGCAGTACTTC. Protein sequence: CASTIGNSSGFLSYEQYF.

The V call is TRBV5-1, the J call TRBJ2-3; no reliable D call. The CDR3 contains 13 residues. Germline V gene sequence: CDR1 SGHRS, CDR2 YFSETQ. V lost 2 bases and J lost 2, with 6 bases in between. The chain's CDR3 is CASSFHFTDTQYF. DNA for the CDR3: TGCGCCAGCAGCTTTCACTTCACAGATACGCAGTATTTT.

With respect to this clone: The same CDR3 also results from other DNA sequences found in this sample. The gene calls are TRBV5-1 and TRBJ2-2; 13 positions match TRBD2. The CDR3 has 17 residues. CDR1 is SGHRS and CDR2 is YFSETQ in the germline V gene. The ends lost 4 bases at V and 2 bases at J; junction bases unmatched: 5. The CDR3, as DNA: TGCGCCAGCAGCCCGGGACTAGCGGGATCCAACACCGGGGAGCTGTTTTTT. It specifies CASSPGLAGSNTGELFF.

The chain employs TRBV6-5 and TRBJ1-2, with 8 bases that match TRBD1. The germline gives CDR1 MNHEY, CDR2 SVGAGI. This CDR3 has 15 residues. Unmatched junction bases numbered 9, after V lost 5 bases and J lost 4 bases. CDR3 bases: TGTGCCAGCAGTAAGGACAGGGCGAATACCTATGGCTACACCTTC. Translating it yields CASSKDRANTYGYTF.

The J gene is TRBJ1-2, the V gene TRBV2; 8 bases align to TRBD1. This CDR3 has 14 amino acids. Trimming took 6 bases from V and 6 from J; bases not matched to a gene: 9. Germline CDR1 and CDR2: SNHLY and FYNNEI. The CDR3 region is CASRVLTGGNGYTF. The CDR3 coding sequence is TGTGCCAGCAGAGTTCTTACAGGGGGAAATGGCTACACCTTC.

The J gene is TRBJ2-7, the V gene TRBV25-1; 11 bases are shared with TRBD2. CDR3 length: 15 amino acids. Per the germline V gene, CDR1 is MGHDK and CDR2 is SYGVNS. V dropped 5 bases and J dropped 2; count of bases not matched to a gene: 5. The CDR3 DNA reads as TGTGCCAGCAGTCTAGCGGGAGGCCCCACCTACGAGCAGTACTTC. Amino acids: CASSLAGGPTYEQYF.

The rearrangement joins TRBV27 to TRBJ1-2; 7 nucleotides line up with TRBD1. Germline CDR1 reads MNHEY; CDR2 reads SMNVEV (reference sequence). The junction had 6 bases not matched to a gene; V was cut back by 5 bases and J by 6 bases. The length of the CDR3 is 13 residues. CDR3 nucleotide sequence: TGTGCCAGCAGTCCCCGACAGGGTGATGGCTACACCTTC. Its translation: CASSPRQGDGYTF.

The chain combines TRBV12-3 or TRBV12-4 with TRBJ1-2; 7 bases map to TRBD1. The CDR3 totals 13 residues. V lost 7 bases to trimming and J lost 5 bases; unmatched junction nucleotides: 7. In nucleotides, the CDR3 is TGTGCCAGCACCACCCTCAGGGGGTATGGCTACACCTTC. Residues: CASTTLRGYGYTF.

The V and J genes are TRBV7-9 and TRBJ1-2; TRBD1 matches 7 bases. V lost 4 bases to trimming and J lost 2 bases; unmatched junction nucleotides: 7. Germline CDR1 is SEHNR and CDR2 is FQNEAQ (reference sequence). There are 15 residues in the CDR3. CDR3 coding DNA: TGTGCCAGCAGCTCTTGGGACAGCCTAAACTATGGCTACACCTTC. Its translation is CASSSWDSLNYGYTF.

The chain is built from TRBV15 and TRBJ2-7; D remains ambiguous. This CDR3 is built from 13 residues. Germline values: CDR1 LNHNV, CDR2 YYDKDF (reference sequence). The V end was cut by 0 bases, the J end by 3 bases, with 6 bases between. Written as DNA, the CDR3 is TGTGCCACCAGCAGAGATAATAGCTACGAGCAGTACTTC. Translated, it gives CATSRDNSYEQYF.

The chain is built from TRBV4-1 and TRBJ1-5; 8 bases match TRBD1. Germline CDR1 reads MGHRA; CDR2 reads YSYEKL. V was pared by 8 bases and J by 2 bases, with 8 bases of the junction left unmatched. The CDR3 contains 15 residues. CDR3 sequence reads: CASPDRVIGNQPQHF. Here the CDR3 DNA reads TGCGCCAGCCCGGACAGGGTTATTGGCAATCAGCCCCAGCATTTT.

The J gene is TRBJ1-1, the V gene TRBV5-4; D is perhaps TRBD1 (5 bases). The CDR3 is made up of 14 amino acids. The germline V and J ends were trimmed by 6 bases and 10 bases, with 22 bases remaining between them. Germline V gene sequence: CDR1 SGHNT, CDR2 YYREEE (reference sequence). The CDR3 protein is CASIPREGLAGAFF. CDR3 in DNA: TGTGCCAGCATCCCCCGGGAGGGGCTCGCGGGAGCTTTCTTT.

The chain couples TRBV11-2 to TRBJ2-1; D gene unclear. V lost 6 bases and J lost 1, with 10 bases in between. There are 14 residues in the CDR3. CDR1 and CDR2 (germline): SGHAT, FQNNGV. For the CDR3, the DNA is TGTGCCAGCAGTGCACTCCTGTCCTACAATGAGCAGTTCTTC. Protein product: CASSALLSYNEQFF. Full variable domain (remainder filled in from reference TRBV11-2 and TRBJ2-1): EAGVAQSPRYKIIEKRQSVAFWCNPISGHATLYWYQQILGQGPKLLIQFQNNGVVDDSQLPKDRFSAERLKGVDSTLKIQPAKLEDSAVYLCASSALLSYNEQFFGPGTRLTVL.